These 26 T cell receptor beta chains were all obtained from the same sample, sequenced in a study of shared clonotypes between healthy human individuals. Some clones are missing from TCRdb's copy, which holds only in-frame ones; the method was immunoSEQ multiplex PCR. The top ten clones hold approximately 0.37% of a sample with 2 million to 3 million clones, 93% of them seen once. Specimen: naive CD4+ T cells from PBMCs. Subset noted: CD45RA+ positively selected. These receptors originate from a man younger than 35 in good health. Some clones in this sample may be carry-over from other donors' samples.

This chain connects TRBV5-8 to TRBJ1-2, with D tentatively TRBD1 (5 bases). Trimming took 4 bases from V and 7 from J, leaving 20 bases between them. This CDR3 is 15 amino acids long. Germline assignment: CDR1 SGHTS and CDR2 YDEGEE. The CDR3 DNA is TGTGCCAGCAGCCCCATTCGGGGATCCCAGGGTGGCTACACCTTC. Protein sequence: CASSPIRGSQGGYTF.

The CDR3 DNA follows: TGTGCCAGCAGTTTAAGGACGGGAAGAGGCGGTGGCTACACCTTC. This encodes CASSLRTGRGGGYTF. This chain links TRBV28 with TRBJ1-2, with D unclear. The CDR3 totals 15 residues. Germline values: CDR1 MDHEN, CDR2 SYDVKM. The V and J ends lost 2 bases and 7 bases respectively, with 17 bases between them.

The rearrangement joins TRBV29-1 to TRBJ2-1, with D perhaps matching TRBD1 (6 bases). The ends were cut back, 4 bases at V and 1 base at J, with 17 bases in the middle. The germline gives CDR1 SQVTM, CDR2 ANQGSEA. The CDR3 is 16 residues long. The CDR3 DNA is TGCAGCGTTGTTGATCGGGACATGATTTCCTACAATGAGCAGTTCTTC. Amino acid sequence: CSVVDRDMISYNEQFF.

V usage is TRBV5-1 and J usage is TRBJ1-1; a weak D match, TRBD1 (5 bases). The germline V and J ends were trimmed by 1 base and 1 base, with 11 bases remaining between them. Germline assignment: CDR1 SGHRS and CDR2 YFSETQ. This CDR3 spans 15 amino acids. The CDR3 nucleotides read TGCGCCAGCAGCTTGTATAGGGGAAAGAACACTGAAGCTTTCTTT. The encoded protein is CASSLYRGKNTEAFF.

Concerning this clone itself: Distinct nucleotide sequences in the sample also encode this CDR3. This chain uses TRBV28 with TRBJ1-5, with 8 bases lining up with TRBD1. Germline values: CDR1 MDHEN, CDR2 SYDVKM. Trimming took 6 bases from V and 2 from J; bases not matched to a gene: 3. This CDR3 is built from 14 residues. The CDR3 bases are TGTGCCAGCAGACAGGGGGGAGGCAATCAGCCCCAGCATTTT. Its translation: CASRQGGGNQPQHF.

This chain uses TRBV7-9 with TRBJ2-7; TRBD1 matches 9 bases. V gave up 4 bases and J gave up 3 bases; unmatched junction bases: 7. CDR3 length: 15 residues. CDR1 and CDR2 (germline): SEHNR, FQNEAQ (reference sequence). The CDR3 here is CASSYRTGAHYEQYF. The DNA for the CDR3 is TGTGCCAGCAGCTATCGGACAGGGGCCCACTACGAGCAGTACTTC.

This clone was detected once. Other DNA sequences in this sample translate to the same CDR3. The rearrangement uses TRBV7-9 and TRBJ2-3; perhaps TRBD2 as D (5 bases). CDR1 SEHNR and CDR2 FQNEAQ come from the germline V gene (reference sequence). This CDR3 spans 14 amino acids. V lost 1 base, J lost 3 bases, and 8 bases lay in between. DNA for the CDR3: TGTGCCAGCAGCTTAGGGCTAGCTACAGATACGCAGTATTTT. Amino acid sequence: CASSLGLATDTQYF.

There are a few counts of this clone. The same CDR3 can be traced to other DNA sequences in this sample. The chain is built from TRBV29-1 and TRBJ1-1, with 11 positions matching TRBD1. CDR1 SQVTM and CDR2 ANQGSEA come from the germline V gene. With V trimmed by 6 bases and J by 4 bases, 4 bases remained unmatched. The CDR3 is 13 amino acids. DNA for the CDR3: TGCAGCGTCGGACAGGGGGCAGGCACTGAAGCTTTCTTT. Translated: CSVGQGAGTEAFF.

The DNA for the CDR3 is TGCGCCAGCAGCTTGCGGGGACAGGGGGGCCCCTACGAGCAGTACTTC. It codes for CASSLRGQGGPYEQYF. The chain has TRBV5-1 and TRBJ2-7, with 11 bases that match TRBD1. CDR3 length equals 16 residues. Trimming removed 1 base from V and 2 bases from J; junction bases left unmatched: 5. Germline V gives CDR1 SGHRS, CDR2 YFSETQ.

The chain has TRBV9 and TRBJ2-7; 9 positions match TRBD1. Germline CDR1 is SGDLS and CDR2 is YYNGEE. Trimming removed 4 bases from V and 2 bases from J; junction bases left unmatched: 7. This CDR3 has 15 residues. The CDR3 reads CASSLTGTGTYEQYF. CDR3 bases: TGTGCCAGCAGCTTAACCGGGACAGGGACCTACGAGCAGTACTTC. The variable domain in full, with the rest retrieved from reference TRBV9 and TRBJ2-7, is DSGVTQTPKHLITATGQRVTLRCSPRSGDLSVYWYQQSLDQGLQFLIQYYNGEERAKGNILERFSAQQFPDLHSELNLSSLELGDSALYFCASSLTGTGTYEQYFGPGTRLTVT.

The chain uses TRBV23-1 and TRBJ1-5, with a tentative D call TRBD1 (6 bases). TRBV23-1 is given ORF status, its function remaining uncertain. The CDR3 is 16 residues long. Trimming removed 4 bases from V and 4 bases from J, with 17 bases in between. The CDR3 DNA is TGCGCCAGCAGTCCGCAGCGGGGGGGGCCGAATCAGCCCCAGCATTTT. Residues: CASSPQRGGPNQPQHF.

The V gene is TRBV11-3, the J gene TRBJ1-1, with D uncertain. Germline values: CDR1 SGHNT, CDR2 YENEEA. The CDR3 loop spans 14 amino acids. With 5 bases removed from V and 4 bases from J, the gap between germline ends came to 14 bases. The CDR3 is CASSLQPLSTEAFF. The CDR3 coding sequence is TGTGCCAGCAGCCTCCAGCCTCTAAGCACTGAAGCTTTCTTT.

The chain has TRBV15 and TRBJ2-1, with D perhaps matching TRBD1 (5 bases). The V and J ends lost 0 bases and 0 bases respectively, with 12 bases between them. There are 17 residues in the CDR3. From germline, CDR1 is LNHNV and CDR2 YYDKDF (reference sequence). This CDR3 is CATSRDQGSPSYNEQFF. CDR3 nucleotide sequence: TGTGCCACCAGCAGAGATCAGGGTTCCCCCTCCTACAATGAGCAGTTCTTC.

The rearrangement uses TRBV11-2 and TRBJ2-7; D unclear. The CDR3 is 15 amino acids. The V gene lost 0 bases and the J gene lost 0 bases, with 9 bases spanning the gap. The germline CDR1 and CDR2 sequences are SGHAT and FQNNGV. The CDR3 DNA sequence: TGTGCCAGCAGCTTAGATTCAACATCCTCCTACGAGCAGTACTTC. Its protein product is CASSLDSTSSYEQYF.

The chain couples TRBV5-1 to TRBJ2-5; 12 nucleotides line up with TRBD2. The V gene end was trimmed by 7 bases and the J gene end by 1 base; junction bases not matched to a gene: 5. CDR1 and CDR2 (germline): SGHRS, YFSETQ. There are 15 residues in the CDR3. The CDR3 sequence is CASVTSGRGQETQYF. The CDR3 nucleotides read TGCGCCAGCGTGACTAGCGGGAGAGGCCAAGAGACCCAGTACTTC.

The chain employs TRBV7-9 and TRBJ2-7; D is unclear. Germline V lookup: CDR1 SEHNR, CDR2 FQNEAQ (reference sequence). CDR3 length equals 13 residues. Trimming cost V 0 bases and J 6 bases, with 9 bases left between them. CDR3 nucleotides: TGTGCCAGCAGCTTAGCGGGTCAAGGCGAGCAGTACTTC. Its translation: CASSLAGQGEQYF.

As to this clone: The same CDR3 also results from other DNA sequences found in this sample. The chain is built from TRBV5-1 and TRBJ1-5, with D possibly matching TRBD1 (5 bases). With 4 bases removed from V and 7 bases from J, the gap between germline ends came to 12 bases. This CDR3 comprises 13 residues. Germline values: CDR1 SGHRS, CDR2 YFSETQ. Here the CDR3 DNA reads TGCGCCAGCAGCCGAGAGGGGCACCAGCCCCAGCATTTT. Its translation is CASSREGHQPQHF.

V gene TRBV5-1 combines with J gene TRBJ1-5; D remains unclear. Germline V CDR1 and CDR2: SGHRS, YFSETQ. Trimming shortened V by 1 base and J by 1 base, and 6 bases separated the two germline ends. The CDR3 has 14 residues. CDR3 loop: CASSLYPSNQPQHF. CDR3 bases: TGCGCCAGCAGCTTGTACCCAAGCAATCAGCCCCAGCATTTT.

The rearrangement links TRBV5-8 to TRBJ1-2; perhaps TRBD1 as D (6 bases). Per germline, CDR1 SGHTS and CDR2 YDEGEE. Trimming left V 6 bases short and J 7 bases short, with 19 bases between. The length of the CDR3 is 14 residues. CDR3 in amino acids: CASTLGGLRRGYTF. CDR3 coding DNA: TGTGCCAGCACCCTAGGGGGATTGAGGCGTGGCTACACCTTC. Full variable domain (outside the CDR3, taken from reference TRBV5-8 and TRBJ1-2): EAGVTQSPTHLIKTRGQQATLRCSPISGHTSVYWYQQALGLGLQFLLWYDEGEERNRGNFPPRFSGRQFPNYSSELNVNALELEDSALYLCASTLGGLRRGYTFGSGTRLTVV.

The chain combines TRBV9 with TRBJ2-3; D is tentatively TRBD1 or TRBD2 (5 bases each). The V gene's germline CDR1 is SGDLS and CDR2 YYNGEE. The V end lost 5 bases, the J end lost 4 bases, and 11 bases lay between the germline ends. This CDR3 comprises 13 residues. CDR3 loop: CASRSGASDTQYF. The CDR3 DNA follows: TGTGCCAGCAGGTCCGGGGCCTCAGATACGCAGTATTTT.

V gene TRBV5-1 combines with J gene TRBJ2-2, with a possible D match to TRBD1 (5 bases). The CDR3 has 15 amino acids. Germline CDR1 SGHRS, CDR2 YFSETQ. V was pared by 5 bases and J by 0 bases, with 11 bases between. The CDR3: CASRVDSANTGELFF. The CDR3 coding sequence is TGCGCCAGCAGGGTCGACAGCGCGAACACCGGGGAGCTGTTTTTT.

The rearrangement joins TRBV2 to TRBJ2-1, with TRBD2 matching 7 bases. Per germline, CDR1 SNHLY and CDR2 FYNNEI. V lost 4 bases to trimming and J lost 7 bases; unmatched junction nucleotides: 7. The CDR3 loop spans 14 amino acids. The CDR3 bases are TGTGCCAGCAGTGTGGAAGCGGGGCCTAATGAGCAGTTCTTC. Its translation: CASSVEAGPNEQFF. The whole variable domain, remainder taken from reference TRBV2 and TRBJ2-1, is EPEVTQTPSHQVTQMGQEVILRCVPISNHLYFYWYRQILGQKVEFLVSFYNNEISEKSEIFDDQFSVERPDGSNFTLKIRSTKLEDSAMYFCASSVEAGPNEQFFGPGTRLTVL.

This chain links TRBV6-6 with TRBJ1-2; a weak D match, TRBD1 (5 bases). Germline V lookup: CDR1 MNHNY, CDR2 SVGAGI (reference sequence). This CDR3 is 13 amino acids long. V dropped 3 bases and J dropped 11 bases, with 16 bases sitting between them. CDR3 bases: TGTGCCAGCAGTTATGTCGGGGCCCCGGCGTACACCTTC. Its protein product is CASSYVGAPAYTF.

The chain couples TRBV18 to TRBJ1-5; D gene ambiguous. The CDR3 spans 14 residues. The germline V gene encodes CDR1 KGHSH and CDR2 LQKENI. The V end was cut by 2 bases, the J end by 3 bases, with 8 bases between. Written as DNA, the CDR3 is TGTGCCAGCTCACCAGGCAGTCCCAATCAGCCCCAGCATTTT. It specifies CASSPGSPNQPQHF.

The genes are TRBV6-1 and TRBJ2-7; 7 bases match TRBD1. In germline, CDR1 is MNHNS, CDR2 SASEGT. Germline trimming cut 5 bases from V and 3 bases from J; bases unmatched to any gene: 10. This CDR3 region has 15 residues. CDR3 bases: TGTGCCAGCAGTCGCGACGGACAGGTCAACTACGAGCAGTACTTC. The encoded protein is CASSRDGQVNYEQYF.

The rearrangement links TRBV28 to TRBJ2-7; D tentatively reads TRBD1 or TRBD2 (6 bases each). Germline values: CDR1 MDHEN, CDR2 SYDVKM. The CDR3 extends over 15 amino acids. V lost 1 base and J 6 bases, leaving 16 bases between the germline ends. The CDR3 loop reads CASSLSGAVKGEQYF. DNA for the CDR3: TGTGCCAGCAGTTTATCGGGGGCCGTCAAAGGCGAGCAGTACTTC.